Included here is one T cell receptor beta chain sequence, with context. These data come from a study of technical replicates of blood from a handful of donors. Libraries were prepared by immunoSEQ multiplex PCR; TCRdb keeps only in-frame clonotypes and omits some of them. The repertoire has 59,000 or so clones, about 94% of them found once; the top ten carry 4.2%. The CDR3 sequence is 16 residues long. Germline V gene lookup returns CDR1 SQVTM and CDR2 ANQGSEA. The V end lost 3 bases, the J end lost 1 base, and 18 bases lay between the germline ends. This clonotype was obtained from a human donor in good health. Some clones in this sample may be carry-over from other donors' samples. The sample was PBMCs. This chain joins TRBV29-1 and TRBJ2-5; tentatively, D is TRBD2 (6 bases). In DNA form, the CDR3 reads TGCAGCGTTGATAAGTGGGCGGGGAACATCCAAGAGACCCAGTACTTC. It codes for CSVDKWAGNIQETQYF.